Presented here are 14 T cell receptor beta chains from one specimen sequenced in a study of T cell changes during pregnancy in multiple sclerosis. The data were produced by immunoSEQ multiplex PCR, yet TCRdb's version contains in-frame clones alone and is incomplete. The sample yields 81,000 or so clones, roughly nine tenths seen once. This material consisted of PBMCs, taken in the first trimester of pregnancy. Source of these receptors: a female donor in good health, serving as a control in a pregnancy study. Some clones in this sample may be carry-over from other donors' samples.

The V gene is TRBV28, the J gene TRBJ2-7, with TRBD2 as a possible D gene (5 bases). Germline CDR1 and CDR2: MDHEN and SYDVKM. CDR3 length equals 16 residues. Trimming shortened V by 4 bases and J by 2 bases, and 18 bases separated the two germline ends. The CDR3 loop is CASSYTEGAPTYEQYF. DNA for the CDR3: TGTGCCAGCAGTTACACAGAGGGCGCACCAACCTACGAGCAGTACTTC.

The chain couples TRBV7-2 to TRBJ1-5, with 7 nucleotides matching TRBD1. CDR1 is SGHTA and CDR2 is FQGNSA in the germline V gene. J gave up 7 bases and V 3 bases, and 3 bases lay outside the gene matches. The CDR3 length is 13 residues. The CDR3, as DNA: TGTGCCAGCAGCTTGAGGGGACAGCAGCCCCAGCATTTT. Encoded protein: CASSLRGQQPQHF.

This clone was counted a few times. V and J are TRBV28 and TRBJ2-7; TRBD1 might be the D (5 bases). Looked up from germline, CDR1 is MDHEN and CDR2 is SYDVKM. The CDR3 runs 15 residues. V shed 3 bases and J shed 5 bases, with 17 bases lying between them. The CDR3 nucleotides read TGTGCCAGCAGTTTGACGCAGGGCATAGTTAACGAGCAGTACTTC. Its protein is CASSLTQGIVNEQYF.

V usage is TRBV4-1 and J usage is TRBJ2-3, with D unclear. The CDR3 runs to 16 residues. V dropped 0 bases and J dropped 2 bases, with 12 bases sitting between them. Looked up from germline, CDR1 is MGHRA and CDR2 is YSYEKL. DNA of the CDR3: TGCGCCAGCAGCCAAGAGCCTCCTGGCCCCACAGATACGCAGTATTTT. This sequence encodes CASSQEPPGPTDTQYF.

The genes are TRBV28 and TRBJ1-5, with 8 positions matching TRBD1. The CDR3 has 14 amino acids. Germline trimming cut 7 bases from V and 5 bases from J; bases unmatched to any gene: 7. The germline V gene encodes CDR1 MDHEN and CDR2 SYDVKM. The CDR3 reads CASTATGVYQPQHF. In DNA, the CDR3 is TGTGCCAGCACCGCGACAGGGGTTTATCAGCCCCAGCATTTT.

The chain joins TRBV10-3 to TRBJ2-2; D is undetermined. V was shortened by 0 bases and J by 4 bases, with 9 bases between the two germline ends. Germline values: CDR1 ENHRY, CDR2 SYGVKD. The CDR3 length is 15 residues. CDR3 loop: CAISESGSGTGELFF. DNA of the CDR3: TGTGCCATCAGTGAGTCTGGGTCGGGCACCGGGGAGCTGTTTTTT.

V and J are TRBV28 and TRBJ2-7; 7 nucleotides line up with TRBD1. This CDR3 has 14 amino acids. CDR1 is MDHEN and CDR2 is SYDVKM in the germline V gene. Trimming at V came to 5 bases and at J to 3 bases, leaving 7 bases not matched to a gene. CDR3 DNA: TGTGCCAGCAGTGCAACGGACAGGAACTACGAGCAGTACTTC. This encodes CASSATDRNYEQYF.

This chain uses TRBV19 with TRBJ2-7; TRBD2 is a possible D gene (6 bases). Germline V lookup: CDR1 LNHDA, CDR2 SQIVND (reference sequence). This CDR3 is 14 amino acids long. V lost 6 bases, J lost 2 bases, and 14 bases lay in between. CDR3 nucleotides: TGTGCCAGTAGGGAGGGACCCAACACCTACGAGCAGTACTTC. This sequence encodes CASREGPNTYEQYF.

This clone was seen only a few times. V usage is TRBV7-9 and J usage is TRBJ2-2; 7 bases align to TRBD1. The germline V gene has CDR1 SEHNR and CDR2 FQNEAQ (reference sequence). The J segment lost 3 bases and the V segment lost 5 bases, leaving 6 bases of the junction unmatched. The CDR3 spans 15 residues. The CDR3 DNA reads TGTGCCAGCAGCCCACAGGGGCTGGACACCGGGGAGCTGTTTTTT. Translated: CASSPQGLDTGELFF.

The rearrangement uses TRBV28 and TRBJ1-2; a weak D match, TRBD1 (6 bases). CDR3 size: 12 residues. Trimming stripped 6 bases from V and 4 bases from J, with 9 bases between. CDR1 is MDHEN, CDR2 SYDVKM, per germline. The CDR3 nucleotides are TGTGCCAGCAGGGACAGTCTCTATGGCTACACCTTC. This gives the protein CASRDSLYGYTF.

The chain is built from TRBV2 and TRBJ1-1; 7 bases match TRBD1. The germline gives CDR1 SNHLY, CDR2 FYNNEI. This CDR3 is 13 amino acids long. V lost 6 bases and J lost 0; bases outside the gene matches: 1. CDR3 in DNA: TGTGCCAGCAGCGGACAGGTGAACACTGAAGCTTTCTTT. As protein: CASSGQVNTEAFF. The full variable domain, rest sourced from reference TRBV2 and TRBJ1-1, is EPEVTQTPSHQVTQMGQEVILRCVPISNHLYFYWYRQILGQKVEFLVSFYNNEISEKSEIFDDQFSVERPDGSNFTLKIRSTKLEDSAMYFCASSGQVNTEAFFGQGTRLTVV.

This clone has only a few counts. This chain connects TRBV28 to TRBJ1-6, with a tentative D call TRBD1 (5 bases). Germline-derived CDR1 and CDR2 are MDHEN and SYDVKM. Trimming removed 5 bases at V and 7 bases at J, with 15 bases between. This CDR3 is built from 15 residues. The CDR3 sequence: CASSLGGSGNSPLHF. As DNA, the CDR3 is TGTGCCAGCAGTCTGGGGGGGTCGGGGAATTCACCCCTCCACTTT.

This clone occurred a few times. The chain is built from TRBV12-2 and TRBJ2-4; no check of the table's D call, TRBD1, against the DNA was made. TRBV12-2 is a listed pseudogene. The CDR3 length is 16 residues. The DNA of the CDR3 is TGTGCAAGTCGCGGCTTTATCAGGGGGTTCGAGGACATTCAGTACTTC. Protein sequence: CASRGFIRGFEDIQYF.

The rearrangement joins TRBV29-1 to TRBJ1-1; TRBD1 matches at 8 bases. The V gene's germline CDR1 is SQVTM and CDR2 ANQGSEA. The CDR3 length is 15 residues. Trimming removed 5 bases from V and 5 bases from J; junction bases left unmatched: 13. The CDR3 here is CSVLGATGALTEAFF. In DNA form, the CDR3 reads TGCAGCGTTCTGGGAGCGACAGGGGCACTTACTGAAGCTTTCTTT.